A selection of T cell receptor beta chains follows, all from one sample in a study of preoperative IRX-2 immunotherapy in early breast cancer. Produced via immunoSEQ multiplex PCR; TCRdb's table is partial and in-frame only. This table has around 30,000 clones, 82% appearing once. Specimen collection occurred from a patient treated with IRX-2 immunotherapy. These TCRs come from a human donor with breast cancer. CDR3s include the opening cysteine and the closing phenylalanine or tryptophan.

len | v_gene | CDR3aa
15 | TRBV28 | CASSHPRQENSPLHF
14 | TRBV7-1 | CASSVDTFDYKQYF
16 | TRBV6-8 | CASSPGTSGGRRTQYF
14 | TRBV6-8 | CASSYSPRGSGYTF
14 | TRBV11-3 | CASSSAGTGRGYTF
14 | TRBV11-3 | CASSLNRDSPLQFF
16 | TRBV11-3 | CASSLNRGRSGNTIYF
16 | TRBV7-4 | CASSLIGLANTGELFF
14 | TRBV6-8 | CASSYLEGGEKLFF
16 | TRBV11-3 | CASSPAVGHYNYGYTF
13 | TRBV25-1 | CASSDRGWTPLHF
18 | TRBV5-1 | CASSPLSRGELPTDTQYF
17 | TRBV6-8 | CASSYSRQLLKNTEAFF
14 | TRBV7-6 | CASSLRGMGNTIYF
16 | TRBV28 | CASSSNTGRYQETQYF
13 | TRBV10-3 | CAISESRDRPQHF
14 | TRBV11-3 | CASSWGASTDTQYF
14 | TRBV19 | CASSLQGADTEAFF
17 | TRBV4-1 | CASSQEWASGIQETQYF
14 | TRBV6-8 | CASRNTGSDYGYTF
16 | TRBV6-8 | CAISGLAGAQQETQYF
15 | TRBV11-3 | CASSLEGGREGGYTF
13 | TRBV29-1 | CSVGSGANQPQHF
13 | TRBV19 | CASSRYEAGELFF
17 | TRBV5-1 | CASSLDAGGAITDTQYF
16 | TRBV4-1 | CASSLQTSGSSYEQYF
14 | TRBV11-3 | CASSQAGGRGEQYF
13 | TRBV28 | CASSYPGGTEAFF
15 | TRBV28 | CASRSLFESSNEQFF
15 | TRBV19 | CASSPEGGYVGTQYF
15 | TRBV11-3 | CASSLGAGEEGEQFF
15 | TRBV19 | CASSMGAGSNQPQHF
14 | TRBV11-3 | CASSLSGGANEQFF
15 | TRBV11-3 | CASSAPPLATNEQFF
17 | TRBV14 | CASSQEGEHATNEKLFF
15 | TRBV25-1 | CASTFGQGAAYEQYF
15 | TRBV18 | CASSPEPGLAYEQYF
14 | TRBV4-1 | CASRTDSYTGELFF
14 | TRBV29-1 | CSVVSGEYYNEQFF